This passage covers 13 T cell receptor beta chains from one sample sequenced in a study of blood T cell repertoires in COVID-19. Data came from immunoSEQ multiplex PCR; TCRdb stores just in-frame clones and leaves some out. The profile covers 200,000 to 250,000 clones, with roughly 80% appearing a single time and less than 6% taken by the ten largest. Sequencing was performed on peripheral blood. These TCRs come from a woman in her seventies with COVID-19, enrolled during active disease.

V gene TRBV5-1 combines with J gene TRBJ2-3, with D perhaps matching TRBD1 (5 bases). The CDR3 consists of 17 residues. V lost 0 bases, J lost 0 bases, and 14 bases lay in between. Germline V gene lookup returns CDR1 SGHRS and CDR2 YFSETQ. The CDR3 DNA reads as TGCGCCAGCAGCTTGGCCATCTGGGCAGGGAGCACAGATACGCAGTATTTT. It yields the protein CASSLAIWAGSTDTQYF.

The gene calls are TRBV10-2 and TRBJ1-6; perhaps TRBD1 as D (5 bases). Looked up from germline, CDR1 is WSHSY and CDR2 is SAAADI. The CDR3 runs 15 residues. The ends were cut back, 2 bases at V and 5 bases at J, with 10 bases in the middle. CDR3 in amino acids: CASSEAGLDNSPLHF. The DNA for the CDR3 is TGCGCCAGCAGTGAGGCGGGACTTGATAATTCACCCCTCCACTTT.

V usage is TRBV10-1 and J usage is TRBJ1-5, with D unresolved. CDR1 is WNHNN and CDR2 is SYGVQD in the germline V gene (reference sequence). The CDR3 has 12 residues. Trimming took 3 bases from V and 5 from J, leaving 5 bases between them. Here the CDR3 DNA reads TGCGCCAGCAGTGACTCGTATCAGCCCCAGCATTTT. Translated: CASSDSYQPQHF.

The chain joins TRBV2 to TRBJ2-7, with D tentatively TRBD1 (6 bases). The CDR3 consists of 11 residues. Germline loops: CDR1 SNHLY, CDR2 FYNNEI. Trimming cost V 8 bases and J 3 bases, with 8 bases left between them. CDR3 sequence (DNA): TGTGCCAGCGGACAGCTCTACGAGCAGTACTTC. Amino acid sequence: CASGQLYEQYF.

The J gene is TRBJ2-7, the V gene TRBV5-8; 8 nucleotides match TRBD2. CDR1 SGHTS and CDR2 YDEGEE come from the germline V gene. Trimming removed 5 bases from V and 3 bases from J; junction bases left unmatched: 7. The CDR3 is 14 amino acids. CDR3 sequence: CASSPLAEIYEQYF. DNA for the CDR3: TGTGCCAGCAGTCCACTAGCGGAGATCTACGAGCAGTACTTC.

This clone was recorded only once. V is TRBV3-1 (or the pseudogene TRBV3-2) and J is TRBJ1-4; D may be TRBD1 (6 bases). Between the trimmed V and J ends, which lost 8 bases and 2 bases, there was a span of 9 bases. The CDR3 totals 13 residues. CDR1 LGHDT and CDR2 YNNKEL come from the germline V gene (reference sequence). CDR3 residues: CASARGTNEKLFF. The CDR3 DNA sequence: TGTGCCAGCGCTAGGGGGACTAATGAAAAACTGTTTTTT.

The chain employs TRBV28 and TRBJ2-7, with D tentatively TRBD1 (8 bases). The CDR3 runs to 15 residues. The V end lost 4 bases, the J end lost 7 bases, and 20 bases lay between the germline ends. Per the germline V gene, CDR1 is MDHEN and CDR2 is SYDVKM. The CDR3 DNA is TGTGCCAGCAGTTATAACAGGGGGGGGTCGCATGAGCAGTACTTC. Its protein product is CASSYNRGGSHEQYF.

The V gene is TRBV19, the J gene TRBJ2-1; 10 bases match TRBD2. The CDR3 is 15 amino acids. J gave up 10 bases and V 5 bases, and 11 bases lay outside the gene matches. CDR1 and CDR2 (germline): LNHDA, SQIVND (reference sequence). DNA for the CDR3: TGTGCCAGTAGTGACCCTAGCGGGAGATTTTTAGAGCAGTTCTTC. This codes for CASSDPSGRFLEQFF.

This rearrangement joins TRBV5-1 to TRBJ2-7, with 7 bases identical to TRBD1. This CDR3 region has 14 residues. Germline V gives CDR1 SGHRS, CDR2 YFSETQ. V dropped 0 bases and J dropped 4; count of bases not matched to a gene: 4. The DNA of the CDR3 is TGCGCCAGCAGCTTGGACGACAGGGTTTACGAGCAGTACTTC. Translated: CASSLDDRVYEQYF.

The chain combines TRBV18 with TRBJ2-1, with 11 bases fitting TRBD2. CDR1 and CDR2 (germline): KGHSH, LQKENI. With V trimmed by 2 bases and J by 9 bases, 6 bases remained unmatched. The CDR3 spans 15 residues. The CDR3 loop reads CASSPELAGAGEQFF. The CDR3 bases are TGTGCCAGCTCACCAGAACTAGCGGGAGCGGGTGAGCAGTTCTTC.

The chain joins TRBV28 to TRBJ1-5; D is unclear. Trimming cost V 7 bases and J 0 bases, with 7 bases left between them. Germline lookup yields CDR1 MDHEN and CDR2 SYDVKM. CDR3 size: 13 residues. The CDR3 DNA follows: TGTGCCAGCAACCGGGATAGCAATCAGCCCCAGCATTTT. Translating it yields CASNRDSNQPQHF.

V gene TRBV19 combines with J gene TRBJ1-1, with D possibly TRBD1 on 6 matching bases. V was clipped by 6 bases and J by 4 bases, with 18 bases between them. This CDR3 has 15 residues. The germline V gene has CDR1 LNHDA and CDR2 SQIVND (reference sequence). As DNA, the CDR3 is TGTGCCAGTAGACCCCCTAACAGGGTGAGCACTGAAGCTTTCTTT. Its translation: CASRPPNRVSTEAFF.

The J gene is TRBJ1-4, the V gene TRBV5-6; tentative D call: TRBD1 (5 bases). The germline gives CDR1 SGHDT, CDR2 YYEEEE. Trimming left V 4 bases short and J 7 bases short, with 17 bases between. This CDR3 spans 15 amino acids. In nucleotides, the CDR3 is TGTGCCAGCAGCCCCTGGGGGAGGTTGGGTGAAAAACTGTTTTTT. Translation: CASSPWGRLGEKLFF.